These 14 T cell receptor beta chains originate from one sample sequenced in a study of shared clonotypes between healthy human individuals. The method was immunoSEQ multiplex PCR; TCRdb's version includes in-frame clones alone and lacks a portion of them. The sample has hundreds of thousands of clones, around four fifths seen once. Sequenced input: memory CD4+ T cells sorted from blood. Subset indicated: CD45RA-negative fraction. The receptor source for this set is a woman aged 30 to 39 in good health.

The rearrangement links TRBV27 to TRBJ1-2; possibly TRBD1 for D (5 bases). V dropped 3 bases and J dropped 1 base, with 15 bases sitting between them. Per the germline V gene, CDR1 is MNHEY and CDR2 is SMNVEV (reference sequence). This CDR3 comprises 16 residues. DNA of the CDR3: TGTGCCAGCAGTTTCCACGCGGGGACCCTTAACTATGGCTACACCTTC. Its translation: CASSFHAGTLNYGYTF.

This chain's CDR3 is CASSLGFAGAGELFF. DNA of the CDR3: TGCGCCAGCAGCTTGGGATTCGCGGGAGCCGGGGAGCTGTTTTTT. The chain uses TRBV5-1 and TRBJ2-2; 7 nucleotides match TRBD2. The germline gives CDR1 SGHRS, CDR2 YFSETQ. This CDR3 region has 15 residues. With 0 bases clipped from V and 6 bases from J, the junction kept 5 bases outside the gene matches.

CDR3 residues: CASSANRGPYEQYF. In nucleotides, the CDR3 is TGTGCCAGCAGCGCAAACAGGGGGCCGTACGAGCAGTACTTC. J is TRBJ2-7 and V is TRBV7-2, with 9 bases lining up with TRBD1. Germline CDR1 is SGHTA and CDR2 is FQGNSA. V shed 5 bases, J shed 4 bases, and the junction held 6 bases outside the gene matches. This CDR3 has 14 residues.

Notes on this clone: Other nucleotide sequences in the sample specify the same CDR3. The chain carries TRBV6-5 and TRBJ1-4, with D perhaps matching TRBD1 (5 bases). Germline V CDR1 and CDR2: MNHEY, SVGAGI. V lost 8 bases, J lost 6 bases, and 10 bases lay in between. The CDR3 runs 12 residues. In DNA, the CDR3 is TGTGCCAGCTCTACGGGGGATGAAAAACTGTTTTTT. It codes for CASSTGDEKLFF.

The chain carries TRBV2 and TRBJ1-5; the match to TRBD1 covers 7 bases. The V segment lost 0 bases and the J segment 9 bases; nucleotides outside the gene matches: 8. The CDR3 extends over 15 amino acids. Germline V CDR1 and CDR2: SNHLY, FYNNEI. The CDR3, as DNA: TGTGCCAGCAGTGAAGCGCTTCAGGGGGGCTCGCCCCAGCATTTT. Residues: CASSEALQGGSPQHF.

The chain has TRBV4-2 and TRBJ2-5; TRBD2 matches 10 bases. V was pared by 8 bases and J by 1 base, with 4 bases of the junction left unmatched. CDR1 and CDR2 (germline): LGHNA, YNFKEQ. This CDR3 region has 14 residues. For the CDR3, the DNA is TGTGCCAGCGGGGGGACTAGCGCCCAAGAGACCCAGTACTTC. Protein sequence: CASGGTSAQETQYF.

The gene calls are TRBV27 and TRBJ2-5; possibly TRBD2 for D (6 bases). Trimming removed 6 bases at V and 1 base at J, with 15 bases between. The V gene's germline CDR1 is MNHEY and CDR2 SMNVEV (reference sequence). The CDR3 spans 15 residues. The chain's CDR3 is CASRPRRDSQETQYF. The CDR3 DNA follows: TGTGCCAGCAGACCCCGGCGGGACTCCCAAGAGACCCAGTACTTC.

This sequence joins TRBV30 and TRBJ1-1, with D uncertain. CDR3 size: 14 residues. The V gene's germline CDR1 is GTSNPN and CDR2 SVGIG (reference sequence). V gave up 0 bases and J gave up 0 bases, with 8 bases separating them. Here the CDR3 reads CAWSVVGVNTEAFF. CDR3 in DNA: TGTGCCTGGAGTGTGGTCGGAGTGAACACTGAAGCTTTCTTT.

The chain combines TRBV4-2 with TRBJ2-1, with 8 bases aligning to TRBD2. J lost 5 bases, V lost 0 bases, and 3 bases had no gene match. CDR3 size: 15 residues. Per germline, CDR1 LGHNA and CDR2 YNFKEQ. In DNA form, the CDR3 reads TGTGCCAGCAGCCAAGAGGCGCGGGAGGACAATGAGCAGTTCTTC. Translating it yields CASSQEAREDNEQFF.

The chain has TRBV2 and TRBJ2-7, with 10 positions matching TRBD2. This CDR3 has 17 residues. The V and J ends lost 3 bases and 0 bases, in that order; junction bases with no gene match: 8. Germline lookup yields CDR1 SNHLY and CDR2 FYNNEI. CDR3 amino acids: CASSDLAGGHLSYEQYF. The CDR3 DNA is TGTGCCAGCAGTGACTTAGCGGGAGGCCACCTCTCCTACGAGCAGTACTTC.

In regard to this clone: The junction and the germline gene differ at one end; a read error may be behind it. The V gene is TRBV14, the J gene TRBJ2-1; 7 positions agree with TRBD2. The length of the CDR3 is 16 residues. The V gene's germline CDR1 is SGHDN and CDR2 FVKESK. Here the CDR3 DNA reads TGTGCCAGCAGCCAAGATTGGGGGAGGGCCTATAATGAGCAGTTCTTC. Amino acid sequence: CASSQDWGRAYNEQFF.

CDR3 bases: TGCGCCAGCAGCCGCATAGCGGGAGGGGAAAATGAGCAGTTCTTC. It codes for CASSRIAGGENEQFF. V is TRBV5-1 and J is TRBJ2-1; 11 positions agree with TRBD2. CDR1 and CDR2 (germline): SGHRS, YFSETQ. The V segment lost 4 bases and the J segment 7 bases; nucleotides outside the gene matches: 7. The CDR3 sequence is 15 residues long.

The chain uses TRBV7-3 and TRBJ2-1, with TRBD1 matching 8 bases. J lost 3 bases, V lost 5 bases, and 6 bases had no gene match. CDR1 and CDR2 (germline): SGHTA, FQGTGA. CDR3 length equals 15 residues. The CDR3 region has the DNA TGTGCCAGCAGCGAGGGACAGGCCCTCTACAATGAGCAGTTCTTC. It specifies CASSEGQALYNEQFF.

The genes are TRBV6-1 and TRBJ2-3; 12 positions agree with TRBD2. Trimming cost V 2 bases and J 5 bases; bases outside gene matches: 8. Per germline, CDR1 MNHNS and CDR2 SASEGT. The CDR3 is 17 amino acids. CDR3 in amino acids: CASSELGTTSGRDTQYF. The CDR3 nucleotides are TGTGCCAGCAGTGAATTGGGGACGACTAGCGGGAGAGATACGCAGTATTTT.